The clone carrying this T cell receptor beta chain has a handful of counts. This record comes from a study of patients and donors after allogeneic stem cell transplantation. MiXCR was run by TCRdb on the RT-PCR reads, yielding one entry per CDR3 protein. This table has about 230,000 distinct CDR3 sequences, approximately 14% appearing once. V was shortened by 3 bases and J by 7 bases, with 16 bases between the two germline ends. Germline lookup yields CDR1 DFQATT and CDR2 SNEGSKA (reference sequence). The CDR3 has 14 residues. The sequenced sample consisted of blood, either unsorted or a sorted T cell fraction (not recorded which). The source is a human donor who was either an allogeneic HSCT recipient or a stem cell or donor lymphocyte infusion donor (not recorded which). It is not recorded whose cells these are; they may come from a transplant donor. The chain joins TRBV20-1 to TRBJ1-5; tentative D call: TRBD1 (5 bases). As DNA, the CDR3 is TGCAGTGCTAGGCTCACAGGCGGGGGGCAGCCCCAGCATTTT. This codes for CSARLTGGGQPQHF.